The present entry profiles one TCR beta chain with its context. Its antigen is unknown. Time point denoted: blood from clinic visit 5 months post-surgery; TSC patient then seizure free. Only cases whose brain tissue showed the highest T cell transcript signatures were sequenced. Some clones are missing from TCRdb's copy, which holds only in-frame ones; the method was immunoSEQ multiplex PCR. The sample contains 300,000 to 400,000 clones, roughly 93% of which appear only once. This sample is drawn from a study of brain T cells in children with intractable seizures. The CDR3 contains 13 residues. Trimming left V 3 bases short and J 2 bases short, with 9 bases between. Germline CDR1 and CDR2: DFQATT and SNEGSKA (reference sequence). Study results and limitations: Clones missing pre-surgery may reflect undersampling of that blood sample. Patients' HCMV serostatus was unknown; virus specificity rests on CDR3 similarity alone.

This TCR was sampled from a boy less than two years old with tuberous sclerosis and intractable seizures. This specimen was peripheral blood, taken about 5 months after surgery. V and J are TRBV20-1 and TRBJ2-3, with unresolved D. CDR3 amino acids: CSASKGFTDTQYF. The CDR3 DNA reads TGCAGTGCTAGTAAGGGATTCACAGATACGCAGTATTTT.